Following are 17 T cell receptor beta chains from one sample sequenced in a study of blood T cells in healthy people across ages. Together with a sample-barcoded 5' primer, a J-beta primer mix was included in a second PCR lasting roughly 6 to 12 cycles. TCRdb called the 5' RACE reads again in MiXCR, with one record for every CDR3 protein. The sample has about 690,000 distinct CDR3 sequences; around 43% are singletons. The sequencing input was blood. These TCRs come from an elderly man in good health.

This clonotype was recorded many times. One end of the junction does not line up with germline, which may come from a read error. This sequence joins TRBV7-7 and TRBJ2-1; D perhaps matches TRBD2 (5 bases). Germline loops: CDR1 SSHAT, CDR2 FNYEAQ (reference sequence). The CDR3 length is 13 residues. The CDR3 reads CASSFQPGDEQFF. For the CDR3, the DNA is TGTGCTAGCAGCTTTCAACCCGGGGATGAGCAGTTCTTC.

The rearrangement links TRBV27 to TRBJ1-2, with D maybe TRBD1 (6 bases). The length of the CDR3 is 13 residues. Trimming took 2 bases from V and 6 from J, leaving 10 bases between them. Germline loops: CDR1 MNHEY, CDR2 SMNVEV (reference sequence). CDR3 nucleotides: TGTGCCAGCAGTTTAAAGGGGGGCGATGGCTACACCTTC. Translation gives CASSLKGGDGYTF.

This clonotype was seen a few times. The chain links TRBV7-2 to TRBJ1-1; D gene unclear. The germline V and J ends were trimmed by 5 bases and 0 bases, with 10 bases remaining between them. Germline V gives CDR1 SGHTA, CDR2 FQGNSA. The CDR3 runs to 14 residues. This CDR3 reads CASSPEAMNTEAFF. Written as DNA, the CDR3 is TGTGCCAGCAGCCCAGAAGCCATGAACACTGAAGCTTTCTTT.

A few counts support this clonotype. The rearrangement links TRBV25-1 to TRBJ1-1; unclear D gene. Trimming took 6 bases from V and 2 from J, leaving 25 bases between them. The CDR3 consists of 18 residues. Germline CDR1 is MGHDK and CDR2 is SYGVNS. The CDR3 DNA follows: TGTGCCAGCAGGCCCCCCCAACGGCAGCTTGCCACCAACACTGAAGCTTTCTTT. It is translated as CASRPPQRQLATNTEAFF.

This clonotype was observed a few times. The chain is built from TRBV4-3 and TRBJ2-4; D is perhaps TRBD1 (5 bases). With 0 bases removed from V and 1 base from J, the gap between germline ends came to 10 bases. Germline assignment: CDR1 LGHNA and CDR2 YSLEER. The CDR3 is made up of 16 amino acids. The CDR3 sequence: CASSQEKGRAKNIQYF. CDR3 bases: TGCGCCAGCAGCCAAGAAAAGGGGCGGGCCAAAAACATTCAGTACTTC.

The chain couples TRBV7-9 to TRBJ1-4; 7 bases map to TRBD1. Trimming removed 6 bases from V and 5 bases from J; junction bases left unmatched: 9. The CDR3 contains 15 residues. The germline CDR1 and CDR2 sequences are SEHNR and FQNEAQ (reference sequence). The CDR3 DNA follows: TGTGCCAGCAGTTACGGGGGACAGATAAATGAAAAACTGTTTTTT. This sequence encodes CASSYGGQINEKLFF.

The chain recombines TRBV20-1 with TRBJ2-3, with 9 bases matching TRBD2. CDR1 and CDR2 from the germline V gene are DFQATT and SNEGSKA (reference sequence). The trim removed 1 base at V and 0 bases at J, leaving 11 bases unmatched. The CDR3 length is 18 residues. The CDR3 region has the DNA TGCAGTGCTAGAGGGCTCCCTGGCGGGGGGGGCAGCACAGATACGCAGTATTTT. It specifies CSARGLPGGGGSTDTQYF.

The chain joins TRBV6-2 or TRBV6-3 to TRBJ2-1; D unclear. V was cut by 9 bases and J by 5 bases, with 14 bases left in between. This CDR3 contains 13 residues. In germline, CDR1 is MNHEY, CDR2 SVGEGT. This chain's CDR3 is CASAKLVNNEQFF. The CDR3 DNA follows: TGTGCCAGTGCGAAATTAGTTAACAATGAGCAGTTCTTC.

This clonotype has more than one count but fewer than ten. The chain carries TRBV6-2 or TRBV6-3 and TRBJ1-5; 7 bases agree with TRBD1. J gave up 0 bases and V 7 bases, and 3 bases lay outside the gene matches. The CDR3 sequence is 14 residues long. The germline gives CDR1 MNHEY, CDR2 SVGEGT. This CDR3 reads CASKGQNSNQPQHF. The CDR3 coding sequence is TGTGCCAGCAAGGGACAGAATAGCAATCAGCCCCAGCATTTT.

Notes on this clonotype: Germline and junction disagree at one end, which may indicate a read error. The CDR3 loop is CASNLLGSGGKLDYEQYF. The CDR3 region has the DNA TGTGCCAGCAATTTATTGGGTAGCGGGGGGAAATTGGACTACGAGCAGTACTTC. V and J are TRBV27 and TRBJ2-7, with TRBD2 matching 10 bases. CDR1 and CDR2 from the germline V gene are MNHEY and SMNVEV (reference sequence). This CDR3 contains 18 residues.

This clonotype was counted at least ten times. The rearrangement uses TRBV5-1 and TRBJ2-1; 9 nucleotides line up with TRBD1. The V and J ends lost 1 base and 15 bases, in that order; junction bases with no gene match: 11. The CDR3 runs to 14 residues. Germline V lookup: CDR1 SGHRS, CDR2 YFSETQ. The CDR3 nucleotides read TGCGCCAGCAGCTTGAGGATGCCCGGGACAGGGTTGTTCTTC. Translated, it gives CASSLRMPGTGLFF.

The V and J genes are TRBV20-1 and TRBJ2-1, with 9 bases fitting TRBD1. The germline gives CDR1 DFQATT, CDR2 SNEGSKA (reference sequence). J lost 6 bases, V lost 5 bases, and 8 bases had no gene match. CDR3 length: 14 amino acids. This CDR3 is CSAPGDREANEQFF. CDR3 nucleotide sequence: TGCAGTGCTCCTGGGGACAGGGAGGCCAATGAGCAGTTCTTC.

V and J are TRBV20-1 and TRBJ2-6, with a weak D call TRBD1 (6 bases). This CDR3 is 17 amino acids long. Trimming cost V 4 bases and J 0 bases, with 16 bases left between them. The germline CDR1 and CDR2 sequences are DFQATT and SNEGSKA (reference sequence). The CDR3 region is CSAIPGQPFSGANVLTF. The CDR3 DNA is TGCAGTGCTATCCCCGGACAGCCTTTCTCTGGGGCCAACGTCCTGACTTTC.

This clonotype was seen just once. One end of the junction is discordant with germline, which a read error may explain. V gene TRBV14 combines with J gene TRBJ1-4; D unclear. CDR1 is SGHDN, CDR2 FVKESK, per germline. This CDR3 is built from 16 residues. CDR3 DNA: TGTGCCAGCAGCCAAGATTTTGGCAGTCCTAATGAAGAACTGTTTTTT. Amino acid sequence: CASSQDFGSPNEELFF.

The table lists this clonotype with many counts. The rearrangement links TRBV13 to TRBJ2-3; the match to TRBD2 covers 7 bases. The CDR3 runs to 16 residues. Germline V CDR1 and CDR2: PRHDT, FYEKMQ (reference sequence). The V segment lost 5 bases and the J segment 1 base; nucleotides outside the gene matches: 9. The CDR3 region has the DNA TGTGCCAGCAGCCACGACTGGCTAGCGGGCACAGATACGCAGTATTTT. Protein sequence: CASSHDWLAGTDTQYF.

This clonotype was observed a handful of times. The DNA of the CDR3 is TGCAGTGCTAGAGGCCTGGGGACAGGGGGGGACGAGCAGTACTTC. Translation: CSARGLGTGGDEQYF. The chain links TRBV20-1 to TRBJ2-7; TRBD1 matches 11 bases. CDR1 is DFQATT and CDR2 is SNEGSKA in the germline V gene (reference sequence). V was clipped by 1 base and J by 5 bases; unmatched bases: 7. The CDR3 totals 15 residues.

In nucleotides, the CDR3 is TGCGCCAGCAGCCAAGATTGGGCGGGGGCCCTTCCCCTCGAGCAGTACTTC. The encoded protein is CASSQDWAGALPLEQYF. The chain recombines TRBV4-3 with TRBJ2-5, with a weak D call TRBD2 (7 bases). The DNA end is a closer match to TRBJ2-7, so the J assignment may be wrong. The CDR3 has 17 amino acids. Germline V gene lookup returns CDR1 LGHNA and CDR2 YSLEER.